One TCR beta chain is described in this entry. Its antigen is still unknown. TCRdb reprocessed the reads with MiXCR, giving one entry per CDR3 protein. The data hold approximately 750,000 distinct CDR3 sequences, with less than 40% observed a single time. This sample was included in a study of T cell repertoires in cytomegalovirus infection. Study-level information: Public TCR beta signatures indicated both CMV infection and matching HLA type.

V lost 7 bases and J lost 2, with 17 bases in between. This CDR3 has 15 residues. Germline V lookup: CDR1 MNHNS, CDR2 SASEGT. Whole-study results and caveats: Totalled public TCR beta family frequency picked out people who carried CMV plus the relevant HLA. Dominant in the ex vivo response were TCR beta clonotypes restricted by HLA-C and specific for CMV.

The rearrangement joins TRBV6-1 to TRBJ1-1; D unresolved. Sequencing used PBMCs. The sequence was obtained from a human donor in good health (CMV status not recorded). Some clones in this sample may be carry-over from other donors' samples. The CDR3 DNA sequence: TGTGCCAGCACCCTAACAAGCTTCGTCAACACTGAAGCTTTCTTT. Translated: CASTLTSFVNTEAFF.